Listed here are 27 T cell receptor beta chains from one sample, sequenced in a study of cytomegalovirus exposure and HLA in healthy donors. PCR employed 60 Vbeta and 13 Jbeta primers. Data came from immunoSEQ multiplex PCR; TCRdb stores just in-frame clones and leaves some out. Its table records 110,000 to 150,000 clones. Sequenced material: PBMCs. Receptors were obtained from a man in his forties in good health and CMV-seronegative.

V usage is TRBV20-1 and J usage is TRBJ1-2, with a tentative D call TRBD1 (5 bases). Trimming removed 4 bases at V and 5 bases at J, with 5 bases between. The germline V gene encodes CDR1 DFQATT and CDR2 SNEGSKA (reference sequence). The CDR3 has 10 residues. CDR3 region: CSATGYGYTF. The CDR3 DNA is TGCAGTGCTACAGGGTATGGCTACACCTTC.

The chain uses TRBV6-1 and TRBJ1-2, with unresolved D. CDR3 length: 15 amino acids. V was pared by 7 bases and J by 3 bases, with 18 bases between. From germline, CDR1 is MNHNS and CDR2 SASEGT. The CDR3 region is CASKREGFWDYGYTF. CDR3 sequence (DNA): TGTGCCAGCAAAAGGGAGGGATTTTGGGACTATGGCTACACCTTC.

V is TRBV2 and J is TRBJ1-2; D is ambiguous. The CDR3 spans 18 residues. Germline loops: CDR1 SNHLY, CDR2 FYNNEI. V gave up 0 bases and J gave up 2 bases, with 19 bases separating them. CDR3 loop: CASSEAGLGRGGNYGYTF. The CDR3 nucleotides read TGTGCCAGCAGTGAAGCTGGCCTCGGGCGGGGTGGGAACTATGGCTACACCTTC. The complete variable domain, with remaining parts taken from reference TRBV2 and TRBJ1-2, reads EPEVTQTPSHQVTQMGQEVILRCVPISNHLYFYWYRQILGQKVEFLVSFYNNEISEKSEIFDDQFSVERPDGSNFTLKIRSTKLEDSAMYFCASSEAGLGRGGNYGYTFGSGTRLTVV.

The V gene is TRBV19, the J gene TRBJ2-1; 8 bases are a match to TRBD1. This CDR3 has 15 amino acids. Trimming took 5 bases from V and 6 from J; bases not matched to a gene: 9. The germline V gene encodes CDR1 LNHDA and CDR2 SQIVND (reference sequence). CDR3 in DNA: TGTGCCAGTAGTGTGGACAGGGAAGGGGGCAATGAGCAGTTCTTC. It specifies CASSVDREGGNEQFF.

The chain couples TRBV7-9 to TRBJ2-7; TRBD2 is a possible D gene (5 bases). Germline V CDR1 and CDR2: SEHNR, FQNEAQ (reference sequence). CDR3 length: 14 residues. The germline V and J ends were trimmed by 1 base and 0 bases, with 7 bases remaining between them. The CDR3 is CASSLDDYSYEQYF. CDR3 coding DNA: TGTGCCAGCAGCTTAGATGACTACTCCTACGAGCAGTACTTC.

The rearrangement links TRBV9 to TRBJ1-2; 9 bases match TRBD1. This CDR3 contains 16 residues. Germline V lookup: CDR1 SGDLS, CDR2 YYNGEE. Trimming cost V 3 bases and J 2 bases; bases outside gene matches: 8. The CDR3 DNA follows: TGTGCCAGCAGCGACGGTCTACAGGGGGCAAACTATGGCTACACCTTC. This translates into CASSDGLQGANYGYTF.

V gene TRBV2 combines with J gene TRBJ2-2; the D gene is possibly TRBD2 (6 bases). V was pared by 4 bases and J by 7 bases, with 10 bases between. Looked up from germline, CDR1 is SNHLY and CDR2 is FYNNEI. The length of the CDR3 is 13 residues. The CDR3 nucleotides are TGTGCCAGCAGTGGTCGGGGGTTCGGGGAGCTGTTTTTT. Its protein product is CASSGRGFGELFF. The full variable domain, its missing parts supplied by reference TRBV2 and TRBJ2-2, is EPEVTQTPSHQVTQMGQEVILRCVPISNHLYFYWYRQILGQKVEFLVSFYNNEISEKSEIFDDQFSVERPDGSNFTLKIRSTKLEDSAMYFCASSGRGFGELFFGEGSRLTVL.

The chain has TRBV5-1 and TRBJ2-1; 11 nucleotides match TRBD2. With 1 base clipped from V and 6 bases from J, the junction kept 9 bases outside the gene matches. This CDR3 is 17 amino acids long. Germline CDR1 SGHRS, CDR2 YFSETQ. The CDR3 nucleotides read TGCGCCAGCAGCTTGATAGTTAGCGGGGGGGCAGGCAATGAGCAGTTCTTC. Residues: CASSLIVSGGAGNEQFF.

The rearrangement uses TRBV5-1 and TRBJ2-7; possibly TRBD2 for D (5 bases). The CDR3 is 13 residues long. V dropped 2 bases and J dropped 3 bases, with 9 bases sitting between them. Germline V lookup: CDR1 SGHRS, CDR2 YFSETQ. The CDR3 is CASSFRRDYEQYF. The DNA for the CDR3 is TGCGCCAGCAGCTTCCGACGGGACTACGAGCAGTACTTC.

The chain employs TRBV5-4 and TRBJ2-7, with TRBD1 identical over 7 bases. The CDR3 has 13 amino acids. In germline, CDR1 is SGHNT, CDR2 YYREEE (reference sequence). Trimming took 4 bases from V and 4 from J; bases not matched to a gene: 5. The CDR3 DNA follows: TGTGCCAGCAGCGACCCACAGGGGTACGAGCAGTACTTC. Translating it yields CASSDPQGYEQYF.

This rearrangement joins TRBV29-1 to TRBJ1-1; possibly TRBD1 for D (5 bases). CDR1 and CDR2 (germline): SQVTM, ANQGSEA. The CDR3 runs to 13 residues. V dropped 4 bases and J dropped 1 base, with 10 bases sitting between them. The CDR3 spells CSVVRQRNTEAFF. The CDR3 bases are TGCAGCGTTGTGAGACAGAGGAACACTGAAGCTTTCTTT. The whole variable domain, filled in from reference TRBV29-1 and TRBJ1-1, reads SAVISQKPSRDICQRGTSLTIQCQVDSQVTMMFWYRQQPGQSLTLIATANQGSEATYESGFVIDKFPISRPNLTFSTLTVSNMSPEDSSIYLCSVVRQRNTEAFFGQGTRLTVV.

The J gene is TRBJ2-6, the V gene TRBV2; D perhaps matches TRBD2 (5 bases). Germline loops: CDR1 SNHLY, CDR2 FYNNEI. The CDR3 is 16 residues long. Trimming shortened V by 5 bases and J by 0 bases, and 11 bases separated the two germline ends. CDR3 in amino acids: CASSYSGVSGANVLTF. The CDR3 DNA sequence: TGTGCCAGCAGTTACAGCGGAGTCTCTGGGGCCAACGTCCTGACTTTC.

The CDR3 DNA follows: TGTGCCAGCAGCTTCGACAGGGAGGAAAAACTGTTTTTT. Its protein is CASSFDREEKLFF. This chain joins TRBV7-2 and TRBJ1-4, with 7 bases lining up with TRBD1. Germline-derived CDR1 and CDR2 are SGHTA and FQGNSA. This CDR3 is built from 13 residues. V dropped 3 bases and J dropped 8; count of bases not matched to a gene: 3.

The CDR3 here is CASSPRDSNQPQHF. The CDR3 DNA is TGTGCCAGTAGTCCCAGGGATAGCAATCAGCCCCAGCATTTT. This chain links TRBV19 with TRBJ1-5; tentatively, D is TRBD1 (5 bases). Trimming stripped 5 bases from V and 0 bases from J, with 8 bases between. Per germline, CDR1 LNHDA and CDR2 SQIVND (reference sequence). There are 14 residues in the CDR3.

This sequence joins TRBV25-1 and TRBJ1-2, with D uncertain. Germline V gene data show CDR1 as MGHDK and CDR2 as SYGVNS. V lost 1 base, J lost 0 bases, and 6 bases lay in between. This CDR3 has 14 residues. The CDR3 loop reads CASSESGPNYGYTF. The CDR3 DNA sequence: TGTGCCAGCAGTGAATCTGGGCCTAACTATGGCTACACCTTC.

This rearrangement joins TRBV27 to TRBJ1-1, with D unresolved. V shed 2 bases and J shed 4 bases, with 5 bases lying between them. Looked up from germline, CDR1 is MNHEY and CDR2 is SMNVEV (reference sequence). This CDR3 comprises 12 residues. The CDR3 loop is CASSLLSTEAFF. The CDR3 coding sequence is TGTGCCAGCAGTTTACTAAGCACTGAAGCTTTCTTT.

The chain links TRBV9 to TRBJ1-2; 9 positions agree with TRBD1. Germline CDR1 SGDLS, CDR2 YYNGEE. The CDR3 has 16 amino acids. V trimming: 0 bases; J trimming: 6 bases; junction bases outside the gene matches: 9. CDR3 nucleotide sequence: TGTGCCAGCAGCGTAGCACCGACAGGGGGACAGAATGGCTACACCTTC. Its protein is CASSVAPTGGQNGYTF.

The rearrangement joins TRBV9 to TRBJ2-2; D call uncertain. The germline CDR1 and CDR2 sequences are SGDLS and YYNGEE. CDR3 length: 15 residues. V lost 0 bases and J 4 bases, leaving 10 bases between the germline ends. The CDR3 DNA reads TGTGCCAGCAGCGTAGCTGGGTCTAGCACCGGGGAGCTGTTTTTT. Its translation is CASSVAGSSTGELFF.

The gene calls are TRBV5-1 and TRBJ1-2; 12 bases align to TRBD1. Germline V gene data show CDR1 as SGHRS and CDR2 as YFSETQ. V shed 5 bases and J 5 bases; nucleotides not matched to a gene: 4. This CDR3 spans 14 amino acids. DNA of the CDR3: TGCGCCAGCAGTGCGGGACAGGGGGCTTATGGCTACACCTTC. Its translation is CASSAGQGAYGYTF.

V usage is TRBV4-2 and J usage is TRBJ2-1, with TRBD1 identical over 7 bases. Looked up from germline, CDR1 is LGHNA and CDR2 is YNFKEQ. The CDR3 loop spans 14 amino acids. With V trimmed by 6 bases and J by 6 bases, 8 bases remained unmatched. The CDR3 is CASRTGKHGNEQFF. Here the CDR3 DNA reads TGTGCCAGCAGGACAGGGAAACATGGCAATGAGCAGTTCTTC.

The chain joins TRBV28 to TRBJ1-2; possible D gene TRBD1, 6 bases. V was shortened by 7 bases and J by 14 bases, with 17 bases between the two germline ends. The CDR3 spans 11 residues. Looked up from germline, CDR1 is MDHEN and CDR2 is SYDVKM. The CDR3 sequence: CASIGGQTRTF. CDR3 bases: TGTGCCAGCATCGGCGGACAGACCCGAACCTTC.

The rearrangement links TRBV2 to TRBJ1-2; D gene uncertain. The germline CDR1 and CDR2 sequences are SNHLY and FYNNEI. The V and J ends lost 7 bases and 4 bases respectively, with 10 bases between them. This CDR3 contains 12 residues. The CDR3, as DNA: TGTGCCAGCATGAAGAACACCTATGGCTACACCTTC. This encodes CASMKNTYGYTF.

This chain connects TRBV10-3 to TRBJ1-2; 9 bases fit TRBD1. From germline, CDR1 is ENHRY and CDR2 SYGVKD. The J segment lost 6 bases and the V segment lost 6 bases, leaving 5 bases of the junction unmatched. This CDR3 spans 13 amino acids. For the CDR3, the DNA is TGTGCCATCAGAACCCGGGACAGGGATGGCTACACCTTC. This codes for CAIRTRDRDGYTF.

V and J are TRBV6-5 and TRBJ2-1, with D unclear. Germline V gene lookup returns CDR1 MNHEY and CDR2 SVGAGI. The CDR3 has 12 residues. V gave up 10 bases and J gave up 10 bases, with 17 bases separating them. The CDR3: CATTGKRSEQFF. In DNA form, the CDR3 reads TGTGCCACCACCGGAAAGCGTTCCGAGCAGTTCTTC.

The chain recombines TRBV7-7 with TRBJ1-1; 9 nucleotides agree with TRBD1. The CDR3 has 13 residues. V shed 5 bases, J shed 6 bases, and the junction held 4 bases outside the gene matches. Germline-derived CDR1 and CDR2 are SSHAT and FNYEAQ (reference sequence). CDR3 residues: CASSADRGSEAFF. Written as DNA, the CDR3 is TGTGCCAGCAGCGCTGACAGGGGGTCTGAAGCTTTCTTT.

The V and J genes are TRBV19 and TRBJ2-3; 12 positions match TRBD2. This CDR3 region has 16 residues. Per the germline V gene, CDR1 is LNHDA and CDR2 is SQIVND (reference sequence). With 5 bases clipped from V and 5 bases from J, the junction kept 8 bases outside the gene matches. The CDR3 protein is CASSRASGGGEDTQYF. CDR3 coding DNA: TGTGCCAGTAGTCGGGCTAGCGGGGGGGGAGAAGATACGCAGTATTTT.

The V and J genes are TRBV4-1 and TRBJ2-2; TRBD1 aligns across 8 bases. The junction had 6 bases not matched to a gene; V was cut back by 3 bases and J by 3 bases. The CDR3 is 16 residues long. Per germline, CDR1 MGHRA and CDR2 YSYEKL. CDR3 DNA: TGCGCCAGCAGCCACCTGACAGGGGCCGACACCGGGGAGCTGTTTTTT. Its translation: CASSHLTGADTGELFF.